The 30 T cell receptor beta chains below were found in one sample sequenced in a study of T cells in Graves' hyperthyroidism and ophthalmopathy. TCR beta CDR3 regions were amplified from RNA transcripts. HTBI primers were used for first-round RT-PCR of the TCR CDR3. Via MiXCR, TCRdb re-called the multiplex PCR reads, giving one row per CDR3 protein. The data contain around 700,000 distinct CDR3 sequences, roughly a sixth of them singletons. The sequenced sample was blood. Every receptor here comes from a woman aged 45-60 years with Graves' hyperthyroidism that later progressed to Graves' ophthalmopathy.

V gene TRBV7-9 combines with J gene TRBJ1-5, with D perhaps matching TRBD1 (6 bases). Trimming cost V 3 bases and J 0 bases, with 15 bases left between them. Germline-derived CDR1 and CDR2 are SEHNR and FQNEAQ (reference sequence). The CDR3 length is 17 residues. The CDR3 nucleotides are TGTGCCAGCAGCTTGAGCAGGGGCTTAGATAGCAATCAGCCCCAGCATTTT. Translated: CASSLSRGLDSNQPQHF.

This clonotype was picked up a small number of times. The V gene is TRBV10-2, the J gene TRBJ2-1; D is possibly TRBD1 (5 bases). Looked up from germline, CDR1 is WSHSY and CDR2 is SAAADI. The CDR3 extends over 14 amino acids. Trimming took off 6 bases at V and 8 bases at J, with 17 bases between the two ends. In DNA form, the CDR3 reads TGCGCCAGCAGAGAGACCAAGCAGGGCGATGAGCAGTTCTTC. It specifies CASRETKQGDEQFF.

This chain joins TRBV7-2 and TRBJ2-2; D possibly corresponds to TRBD1 (7 bases). The CDR3 extends over 16 amino acids. Per the germline V gene, CDR1 is SGHTA and CDR2 is FQGNSA. Trimming pared 3 bases from V and 2 bases from J, leaving 13 bases between. The CDR3 region is CASSLPGGQNTGELFF. In DNA, the CDR3 is TGTGCCAGCAGCTTGCCAGGGGGGCAAAACACCGGGGAGCTGTTTTTT.

The chain has TRBV6-2 or TRBV6-3 and TRBJ1-1; D is undetermined. The CDR3 spans 13 residues. Germline loops: CDR1 MNHEY, CDR2 SVGEGT. V was pared by 3 bases and J by 4 bases, with 9 bases between. The CDR3 reads CASSYSWGTEAFF. The DNA for the CDR3 is TGTGCCAGCAGTTATAGTTGGGGCACTGAAGCTTTCTTT.

The V and J genes are TRBV30 and TRBJ1-5, with TRBD1 as a possible D gene (5 bases). This CDR3 spans 17 amino acids. Per germline, CDR1 GTSNPN and CDR2 SVGIG (reference sequence). The V end lost 3 bases, the J end lost 5 bases, and 23 bases lay between the germline ends. For the CDR3, the DNA is TGTGCCTGGAGCGACCGGGGGTCCGGGCTTGGGGATCAGCCCCAGCATTTT. Its translation: CAWSDRGSGLGDQPQHF.

This clonotype was seen at least ten times. The gene calls are TRBV12-3 or TRBV12-4 and TRBJ1-5; D gene ambiguous. The V and J ends lost 5 bases and 4 bases respectively, with 9 bases between them. This CDR3 contains 13 residues. CDR3 in amino acids: CASSPAPNQPQHF. The CDR3 bases are TGTGCCAGCAGTCCGGCTCCTAATCAGCCCCAGCATTTT.

The V and J genes are TRBV5-6 and TRBJ2-1; D is uncertain. The CDR3 totals 12 residues. V gave up 2 bases and J gave up 3 bases, with 3 bases separating them. Per the germline V gene, CDR1 is SGHDT and CDR2 is YYEEEE. The CDR3 is CASSFDYNEQFF. CDR3 bases: TGTGCCAGCAGCTTCGACTACAATGAGCAGTTCTTC. The complete variable domain, with remaining parts taken from reference TRBV5-6 and TRBJ2-1, reads DAGVTQSPTHLIKTRGQQVTLRCSPKSGHDTVSWYQQALGQGPQFIFQYYEEEERQRGNFPDRFSGHQFPNYSSELNVNALLLGDSALYLCASSFDYNEQFFGPGTRLTVL.

This clonotype has just a few counts. The V and J genes are TRBV19 and TRBJ1-5; no reliable D call. The CDR3 is 15 residues long. V lost 5 bases to trimming and J lost 2 bases, with 13 bases between them. Germline lookup yields CDR1 LNHDA and CDR2 SQIVND (reference sequence). This CDR3 reads CASSSASSGNQPQHF. CDR3 in DNA: TGTGCCAGTAGTTCAGCTTCCAGTGGCAATCAGCCCCAGCATTTT.

The V call is TRBV6-1, the J call TRBJ1-4; maybe TRBD1 (6 bases). Germline V CDR1 and CDR2: MNHNS, SASEGT. V lost 2 bases and J lost 5, with 12 bases in between. This CDR3 is 15 amino acids long. CDR3 amino acids: CASSETRDNNEKLFF. CDR3 in DNA: TGTGCCAGCAGTGAAACCCGGGACAACAATGAAAAACTGTTTTTT.

V gene TRBV27 combines with J gene TRBJ1-5; 10 bases are shared with TRBD1. The CDR3 is 15 amino acids. Germline CDR1 MNHEY, CDR2 SMNVEV (reference sequence). With 7 bases clipped from V and 7 bases from J, the junction kept 10 bases outside the gene matches. In DNA, the CDR3 is TGTGCCAGCACCCTGACAGGGGGCGCGAGGCAGCCCCAGCATTTT. As protein: CASTLTGGARQPQHF.

The genes are TRBV7-2 and TRBJ1-3; unclear D gene. V was pared by 8 bases and J by 0 bases, with 23 bases between. The germline V gene has CDR1 SGHTA and CDR2 FQGNSA. CDR3 length: 18 amino acids. This CDR3 is CASRNKDTTESSGNTIYF. The DNA of the CDR3 is TGTGCCAGCCGTAATAAAGACACCACTGAGAGCTCTGGAAACACCATATATTTT.

This clonotype was counted many times. J is TRBJ2-2 and V is TRBV3-1; D not certain. CDR1 is LGHDT, CDR2 YNNKEL, per germline (reference sequence). The CDR3 consists of 13 residues. V lost 4 bases, J lost 5 bases, and 8 bases lay in between. CDR3 sequence (DNA): TGTGCCAGCAGCCGGCCCGCTACCGGGGAGCTGTTTTTT. Translation: CASSRPATGELFF. Full variable domain (missing parts from reference TRBV3-1 and TRBJ2-2): DTAVSQTPKYLVTQMGNDKSIKCEQNLGHDTMYWYKQDSKKFLKIMFSYNNKELIINETVPNRFSPKSPDKAHLNLHINSLELGDSAVYFCASSRPATGELFFGEGSRLTVL.

The genes are TRBV9 and TRBJ2-1, with D possibly TRBD1 on 6 matching bases. In germline, CDR1 is SGDLS, CDR2 YYNGEE. Deletions cut 0 bases from V and 0 bases from J, with 22 bases between. This CDR3 comprises 20 residues. CDR3 region: CASSVEPLGRGGISYNEQFF. The DNA of the CDR3 is TGTGCCAGCAGCGTAGAACCCCTAGGCCGAGGGGGAATCTCCTACAATGAGCAGTTCTTC.

This clonotype was recorded many times. This rearrangement joins TRBV11-2 to TRBJ1-1; 8 bases match TRBD1. This CDR3 has 15 amino acids. The V segment lost 7 bases and the J segment 4 bases; nucleotides outside the gene matches: 11. Germline CDR1 and CDR2: SGHAT and FQNNGV. CDR3 loop: CASTIDQGAFTEAFF. For the CDR3, the DNA is TGTGCCAGCACCATTGATCAGGGGGCTTTCACTGAAGCTTTCTTT.

This clonotype has only a few counts. This sequence joins TRBV5-1 and TRBJ1-3; D gene ambiguous. V lost 0 bases and J 0 bases, leaving 10 bases between the germline ends. The CDR3 has 16 amino acids. Germline-derived CDR1 and CDR2 are SGHRS and YFSETQ. As DNA, the CDR3 is TGCGCCAGCAGCTTGGTGTCGGGAAACTCTGGAAACACCATATATTTT. Translated: CASSLVSGNSGNTIYF.

The genes are TRBV5-1 and TRBJ1-1; no definite D call. Trimming pared 3 bases from V and 4 bases from J, leaving 13 bases between. The CDR3 is 14 residues long. Germline V lookup: CDR1 SGHRS, CDR2 YFSETQ. Here the CDR3 reads CASSSDTGGTEAFF. The CDR3 bases are TGCGCCAGCAGCTCCGACACGGGCGGCACTGAAGCTTTCTTT. Full variable domain (outside the CDR3, taken from reference TRBV5-1 and TRBJ1-1): KAGVTQTPRYLIKTRGQQVTLSCSPISGHRSVSWYQQTPGQGLQFLFEYFSETQRNKGNFPGRFSGRQFSNSRSEMNVSTLELGDSALYLCASSSDTGGTEAFFGQGTRLTVV.

This sequence joins TRBV5-6 and TRBJ1-1, with 8 bases lining up with TRBD1. The CDR3 sequence is 12 residues long. Germline V gene sequence: CDR1 SGHDT, CDR2 YYEEEE. Trimming removed 3 bases from V and 7 bases from J; junction bases left unmatched: 2. CDR3 DNA: TGTGCCAGCAGCTCCACAGGGGGTGAAGCTTTCTTT. This codes for CASSSTGGEAFF.

This clonotype was counted between two and nine times. The chain is built from TRBV5-1 and TRBJ2-2, with D possibly being TRBD1 (6 bases). The CDR3 is made up of 16 amino acids. With 1 base removed from V and 3 bases from J, the gap between germline ends came to 13 bases. Germline lookup yields CDR1 SGHRS and CDR2 YFSETQ. Here the CDR3 DNA reads TGCGCCAGCAGCTTGCGAACAGGGTCCGACACCGGGGAGCTGTTTTTT. Amino acid sequence: CASSLRTGSDTGELFF.

The table lists this clonotype with many counts. V is TRBV6-5 and J is TRBJ1-2, with TRBD1 as a possible D gene (5 bases). The V end was cut by 0 bases, the J end by 8 bases, with 22 bases between. The germline CDR1 and CDR2 sequences are MNHEY and SVGAGI. This CDR3 has 17 residues. CDR3 residues: CASSYSHKTGATSGYTF. DNA for the CDR3: TGTGCCAGCAGTTACTCCCACAAAACCGGGGCTACGAGCGGCTACACCTTC.

This clonotype came up many times. The chain has TRBV30 and TRBJ2-5; D possibly corresponds to TRBD2 (6 bases). The germline V and J ends were trimmed by 1 base and 5 bases, with 8 bases remaining between them. Looked up from germline, CDR1 is GTSNPN and CDR2 is SVGIG (reference sequence). The CDR3 length is 12 residues. CDR3 DNA: TGTGCCTGGAGTGCGGGGAGGGAGACCCAGTACTTC. This gives the protein CAWSAGRETQYF. The full variable domain, completed using reference TRBV30 and TRBJ2-5, is SQTIHQWPATLVQPVGSPLSLECTVEGTSNPNLYWYRQAAGRGLQLLFYSVGIGQISSEVPQNLSASRPQDRQFILSSKKLLLSDSGFYLCAWSAGRETQYFGPGTRLLVL.

The table lists this clonotype with a few counts. V and J are TRBV20-1 and TRBJ2-7; D uncertain. V lost 3 bases and J lost 1, with 16 bases in between. The CDR3 consists of 15 residues. Germline lookup yields CDR1 DFQATT and CDR2 SNEGSKA (reference sequence). The CDR3 bases are TGCAGTGCTAGCAGCGACGGCATAGGGTCCTACGAGCAGTACTTC. Translating gives CSASSDGIGSYEQYF.

The chain is built from TRBV20-1 and TRBJ1-5; no firm D call. The V gene's germline CDR1 is DFQATT and CDR2 SNEGSKA (reference sequence). Trimming shortened V by 3 bases and J by 2 bases, and 8 bases separated the two germline ends. This CDR3 is 13 amino acids long. CDR3 in amino acids: CSASHLGNQPQHF. The CDR3 DNA follows: TGCAGTGCTAGTCACCTGGGCAATCAGCCCCAGCATTTT.

This clonotype has ten or more counts. V usage is TRBV20-1 and J usage is TRBJ2-5; perhaps TRBD2 as D (7 bases). The CDR3 loop spans 14 amino acids. Germline values: CDR1 DFQATT, CDR2 SNEGSKA (reference sequence). The CDR3 here is CSSLGGGARETQYF. CDR3 coding DNA: TGCAGCTCCCTGGGGGGGGGGGCCCGAGAGACCCAGTACTTC.

The sample holds a few counts of this clonotype. The rearrangement joins TRBV6-1 to TRBJ1-3; D remains ambiguous. Trimming pared 1 base from V and 0 bases from J, leaving 13 bases between. Per germline, CDR1 MNHNS and CDR2 SASEGT. This CDR3 contains 17 residues. The chain's CDR3 is CASSEVEGLRSGNTIYF. CDR3 nucleotide sequence: TGTGCCAGCAGTGAAGTGGAGGGTCTCCGCTCTGGAAACACCATATATTTT.

The V call is TRBV7-9, the J call TRBJ2-3; no firm D call. Trimming left V 6 bases short and J 0 bases short, with 7 bases between. Germline-derived CDR1 and CDR2 are SEHNR and FQNEAQ (reference sequence). This CDR3 comprises 13 residues. The CDR3 nucleotides are TGTGCCAGCAGGGAAGATAGCACAGATACGCAGTATTTT. This translates into CASREDSTDTQYF.

The gene calls are TRBV7-9 and TRBJ2-5; D is unresolved. CDR1 is SEHNR and CDR2 is FQNEAQ in the germline V gene (reference sequence). Between the trimmed V and J ends, which lost 2 bases and 4 bases, there was a span of 17 bases. The CDR3 contains 16 residues. DNA of the CDR3: TGTGCCAGCAGCTTATCGTTGCACGGCTCCGGAGAGACCCAGTACTTC. It is translated as CASSLSLHGSGETQYF.

The J gene is TRBJ2-1, the V gene TRBV20-1; D gene unclear. The CDR3 has 15 residues. V dropped 5 bases and J dropped 0 bases, with 14 bases sitting between them. The germline V gene encodes CDR1 DFQATT and CDR2 SNEGSKA (reference sequence). The CDR3 loop is CSAHQNSVSYNEQFF. DNA of the CDR3: TGCAGTGCTCATCAGAACTCCGTCTCCTACAATGAGCAGTTCTTC.

The chain uses TRBV18 and TRBJ2-4; no clear D. This CDR3 spans 13 amino acids. Germline values: CDR1 KGHSH, CDR2 LQKENI. V dropped 5 bases and J dropped 2 bases, with 7 bases sitting between them. CDR3 loop: CASSGETKNIQYF. In DNA, the CDR3 is TGTGCCAGCTCAGGGGAAACCAAAAACATTCAGTACTTC.

This clonotype has just a few counts. This chain uses TRBV12-3 or TRBV12-4 with TRBJ2-2; D perhaps matches TRBD1 (5 bases). Trimming cost V 6 bases and J 1 base, with 12 bases left between them. This CDR3 region has 15 residues. This CDR3 reads CASRATVRNTGELFF. The CDR3 DNA reads as TGTGCCAGCAGAGCGACAGTCAGGAACACCGGGGAGCTGTTTTTT.

The CDR3 nucleotides read TGCAGTGCTAGAGATCTAGGTTCCTACGAGCAGTACTTC. Protein: CSARDLGSYEQYF. The V and J genes are TRBV20-1 and TRBJ2-7; D unclear. V gave up 0 bases and J gave up 1 base, with 7 bases separating them. Per germline, CDR1 DFQATT and CDR2 SNEGSKA (reference sequence). This CDR3 region has 13 residues.